This TCR beta chain emerged from a study of cytomegalovirus exposure and HLA in healthy donors (dated by TCRdb to the late 2010s). General notes on the study: An earlier analysis of some 620 of the donors reported 250 to 350 Gb of sequence data and around 110 million unique TCR beta sequences obtained from roughly 180 million T cells. An early release that covered roughly 600 HLA-typed donors contained about 300 gigabases of sequencing data and tens of millions of unique TCR sequences. Among the approximately 400 genotyped donors, approximately 76% belonged to the genetic ancestry cluster associated with self-reported Caucasian donors. The study aimed to test whether signatures of past pathogen exposure could be identified by cataloging public T cell receptors. The T cell repertoires of some 700 subjects were profiled by immunosequencing and related to cytomegalovirus serostatus. A separate validation cohort of roughly 130 different subjects was used in addition to the 666-subject first cohort. The study combined high-throughput TCR immunosequencing, statistical association of individual TCRs with disease status, and machine learning to predict cytomegalovirus infection status. In a later analysis, previously published TCR beta repertoires from about 670 donors were re-analyzed and high-resolution HLA genotyping was added so that TCR occurrence patterns could be studied. Rather than using new phenotypic data, the later analysis identified candidate immune exposures from TCR beta sequences and from how often those sequences occurred across donors. An earlier analysis of 500 to 650 of the donors applied high-throughput TCR beta sequencing to assess whether each TCR beta V gene segment acted as functional or pseudogenic. Alongside the repertoire data, information on donor age, sex, ethnicity and CMV serostatus was compiled. In a later genetic analysis, genome-wide SNP genotypes for about three fifths of the roughly 670 donors were used, and that subset was treated as a discovery cohort. Every discovery cohort repertoire had been produced on one sequencing platform. HLA typing covered class I and class II loci at four-digit resolution. The number of typed donors differed by locus: about 620-630 for A, B, C, DRB1 and DQB1; approximately 520 for DQA1; over 600 for DPA1; and around 490 for DPB1. About five DR-DQ haplotypes were treated as single units for association and clustering because of strong linkage in the cohort. Among a few hundred genotyped donors of the cohort, an average of approximately 250,000 unique TCR beta nucleotide sequences were sequenced per donor, around 20% of them non-productive.

General findings and caveats noted by the study authors: Compared with equally common non-associated chains, HLA-associated TCR beta chains in a later analysis were more clonally expanded and had lower generation probabilities. A group of highly shared sequence variants was considered likely to be a technical artifact of the sequencing pipeline. In a later analysis, the rate of TCR association differed among HLA loci, with DRB1 alleles having the most associated TCRs and HLA-C alleles having the fewest. A total of fewer than 200 TCR beta chains were listed by the study as associated with cytomegalovirus. In a later genetic analysis, a missense DCLRE1C variant was associated with V-gene and J-gene trimming of TCR beta chains, and the association was replicated in an independent cohort. A later analysis reported that several top co-occurrence clusters appeared linked to parvovirus B19, influenza, CMV and Epstein-Barr virus. Presence/absence analyses assumed roughly uniform sequencing depth across donors, an assumption that may not hold. Most TCR sequences were observed very rarely across donors, whereas some public TCRs were present in many individuals. CMV serostatus was the only immune exposure information available for the cohort. Assigning TCR associations to individual alleles was difficult when HLA alleles, especially DR and DQ, strongly co-occurred. Some IMGT-functional V segments, including TRBV6-2 and TRBV6-3, could not be told apart with the 87-base-pair reads, so those segments were excluded. According to a later analysis, most CMV-associated TCR beta chains appeared to be HLA-restricted, and the HLA associations seemed to be driven largely by CMV exposure. Because HLA typing was unavailable for some donors at each locus, only the typed subset was used in association tests. In an earlier analysis of about 550 of the donors, most TCR beta V segments were observed in productive rearrangements about 90% or about 30% of the time, broadly matching IMGT annotations. Specific HLA alleles were associated with 15,000 to 20,000 TCR beta sequences at a false discovery rate of 0.05 in a later analysis. A further reported finding was that TCR beta sequences accurately predicted the HLA-A and HLA-B alleles for most subjects in the first cohort. Approximately 18 rarely observed V segments, including chromosome 9 orphons, were excluded from the earlier analysis of some 590 of the donors because counts were too low. The classifier was reported to diagnose cytomegalovirus status with high specificity and sensitivity in both the original cohort and the validation cohort. In this cohort, only TCR beta chains were sequenced, and detectable features were limited by the absence of alpha or paired-chain data. Correlated functional status among segregating V segments might be attributable to linkage disequilibrium, but an unknown experimental factor could not be ruled out. Three of the identified cytomegalovirus-associated TCR beta chains were confirmed in vitro to be specific for cytomegalovirus antigens. It was suggested by the authors that the approach could potentially be generalized to other disease states and immunological phenotypes. In a later genetic analysis, fewer N-insertions in productive TCRs were reported among donors in an Asian-associated ancestry cluster than the roughly 670-donor mean.

Libraries were constructed by the immunoSEQ multiplex PCR assay. For the multiplex PCR, a mixture combining 60 forward primers for TCR Vbeta segments and 13 reverse primers for TCR Jbeta segments was used. The CDR3 region of rearranged TCR beta genes was amplified from genomic DNA by a multiplex PCR assay. The amplified TCR beta libraries were sequenced on the Illumina HiSeq System as 87-base-pair reads. The original pipeline was this. In a later analysis, some 80 million unique TCR beta chains were counted across the approximately 640 repertoires, and approximately 11 million of these chains were shared by at least two donors. To remove PCR and sequencing errors, raw reads were error-corrected and collapsed into unique sequences using a nearest-neighbor algorithm that merged closely related sequences. V, D and J gene segments were assigned by aligning CDR3 sequences to IMGT reference sequences. For a sequence to be retained, a match of at least six nucleotides was required to both a V gene segment and a J gene segment. Rearrangements were classified as productive when the CDR3 lacked stop codons and remained in frame with V and J, and all other rearrangements were classified as non-productive. Following IMGT convention, CDR3 was defined as the stretch from the second conserved V-encoded cysteine up to the conserved J-encoded phenylalanine. Sequences without an unambiguous match to a single V gene segment were excluded from the earlier analysis of approximately 600 of the donors. In an earlier analysis of approximately 590 of the donors, a V segment was called functional when productive rearrangements were above 56.7%, and segregating when the standard deviation between donors exceeded 5%. A statistical classification framework was built to diagnose cytomegalovirus status from the catalog of TCR beta chain sequences. In a later analysis, TCR nucleotide sequences were compared against IMGT/GENE-DB human TR gene sequences so that V and J genes could be assigned. A later analysis assigned CDR3 sequences and most-parsimonious VDJ recombination scenarios with the TCRdist pipeline. In a later analysis, every TCR beta chain was defined by the combination of its CDR3 amino acid sequence and its V-gene family, and reads without a unique V-gene family were dropped. In a later analysis, fewer than 600 highly shared, low-generation-probability nucleotide sequences were removed to address suspected cross-contamination and a sequencing artifact. For each public chain, a later analysis derived a clonal expansion index from normalized ranks of inferred template counts within each repertoire. Generation probabilities in a later analysis came from a VDJ recombination model fitted to out-of-frame rearrangements, and those results were checked against IGoR. Hypergeometric tests were used in a later analysis to score TCR-TCR, TCR-HLA and TCR-CMV co-occurrence, with a repertoire-size bias correction applied to the TCR pairs. To estimate false discovery rates, a later analysis permuted the HLA or CMV assignments 20 times. In a later analysis, co-occurring TCRs were grouped with DBSCAN, and TCRdist sequence similarity was added when clustering was performed within HLA-allele-positive subsets. Repertoires with fewer than 30,000 or more than 120,000 public chains, plus five repertoires with anomalous nucleotide sharing, were excluded from co-occurrence clustering. Sourced from immuneACCESS, this table was stored by TCRdb with only in-frame sequences that have V and J called. A share of the clones is absent; for the studies checked, an unresolved V gene accounts for under half, and the remainder has no known explanation. The V and J calls and clone size come from that table; D and trimming were worked out from the DNA. In all, the sample holds roughly 140,000 clones, and about 80% of those were seen once. The ten largest clones take up 4.5% of the sample.

From cysteine to phenylalanine, the CDR3 is 14 amino acids long. Only the CDR3 part of the read is kept: 42 bases, read in frame from the first base. In the germline V gene, CDR1 corresponds to SGHTS and CDR2 to YDEGEE. Trimming costs V 4 bases and J 3 bases, and their ends lie 11 bases apart. Of note for this clone: Its target antigen remains unknown. Qualities for individual bases were not recorded, and no much larger clone is one base off.

In total, around 600 healthy bone marrow donors made up the cohort. At the time of sampling, all cohort members were nominally healthy, though unrecorded immune exposures were likely present. The donor was CMV seronegative and was included in the group of a few hundred seronegative cohort members. Every donor gave a peripheral blood sample, and the peripheral blood mononuclear cells from that sample were used for TCR beta sequencing. Genomic DNA extraction from the blood cell samples was performed with the Qiagen DNeasy Blood Extraction Kit. This sequence originates from a man aged 40-49 years in good health and CMV-seronegative. What was sequenced was PBMCs. Recombination linked TRBV5-8 to TRBJ1-3; TRBD1 is a weak D gene call, 5 bases matching. The CDR3 here reads CASSIRQIGNTIYF. The base sequence is TGTGCCAGCAGCATACGACAGATTGGAAACACCATATATTTT.